Below are 30 T cell receptor beta chains sequenced from a single sample in a study of cytomegalovirus exposure and HLA in healthy donors. In the PCR, 60 Vbeta and 13 Jbeta primers were used. Here immunoSEQ multiplex PCR was the method, and the copy in TCRdb shows in-frame clones only, minus some. The table has about 280,000 clones, over 85% seen once. Sequencing input: PBMCs. These receptors came from a woman between 18 and 29 years old in good health and CMV-seronegative.

This rearrangement joins TRBV6-5 to TRBJ1-2; 7 nucleotides match TRBD1. Trimming at V came to 5 bases and at J to 2 bases, leaving 5 bases not matched to a gene. This CDR3 is built from 14 residues. Looked up from germline, CDR1 is MNHEY and CDR2 is SVGAGI. This CDR3 is CASSIGGLNYGYTF. The CDR3 DNA is TGTGCCAGCAGTATAGGGGGCTTAAACTATGGCTACACCTTC.

V is TRBV6-6 and J is TRBJ1-6; 10 bases align to TRBD1. With V trimmed by 7 bases and J by 6 bases, 9 bases remained unmatched. Germline CDR1 is MNHNY and CDR2 is SVGAGI (reference sequence). The CDR3 sequence is 16 residues long. The CDR3 reads CASTAGTGASNSPLHF. As DNA, the CDR3 is TGTGCCAGCACGGCCGGGACAGGGGCGAGTAATTCACCCCTCCACTTT.

The genes are TRBV10-3 and TRBJ2-1; D might be TRBD1 (6 bases). The germline V gene has CDR1 ENHRY and CDR2 SYGVKD. Trimming left V 4 bases short and J 1 base short, with 14 bases between. This CDR3 region has 16 residues. The CDR3 bases are TGTGCCATCAGTGTAGAGGGGGTCATGTCCTACAATGAGCAGTTCTTC. This sequence encodes CAISVEGVMSYNEQFF.

This chain uses TRBV13 with TRBJ1-1; TRBD1 might be the D (5 bases). The V gene's germline CDR1 is PRHDT and CDR2 FYEKMQ (reference sequence). The germline V and J ends were trimmed by 8 bases and 10 bases, with 17 bases remaining between them. The CDR3 loop spans 12 amino acids. Here the CDR3 DNA reads TGTGCCAGCGCCCCGGCGGGGCGGGGAGCTTTCTTT. Amino acid sequence: CASAPAGRGAFF.

The J gene is TRBJ2-3, the V gene TRBV6-4; TRBD2 agrees at 8 bases. CDR1 and CDR2 from the germline V gene are MRHNA and SNTAGT. The CDR3 runs to 15 residues. V was pared by 3 bases and J by 5 bases, with 7 bases of the junction left unmatched. The CDR3 protein is CASSESGGGVDTQYF. CDR3 in DNA: TGTGCCAGCAGTGAAAGCGGGGGCGGTGTAGATACGCAGTATTTT.

J is TRBJ1-5 and V is TRBV2; 7 nucleotides line up with TRBD1. The CDR3 has 14 residues. Unmatched junction bases numbered 8, after V lost 4 bases and J lost 8 bases. Germline assignment: CDR1 SNHLY and CDR2 FYNNEI. CDR3 DNA: TGTGCCAGCAGTGCCCGGGACAGCGAAAAGCCCCAGCATTTT. Translation: CASSARDSEKPQHF.

The V gene is TRBV11-2, the J gene TRBJ1-2; D is possibly TRBD1 (5 bases). From germline, CDR1 is SGHAT and CDR2 FQNNGV. Trimming cost V 5 bases and J 4 bases, with 14 bases left between them. The CDR3 is made up of 14 amino acids. In nucleotides, the CDR3 is TGTGCCAGCAGCGTAAAGGGGATCTTCTATGGCTACACCTTC. This codes for CASSVKGIFYGYTF. The whole variable domain, remainder taken from reference TRBV11-2 and TRBJ1-2, is EAGVAQSPRYKIIEKRQSVAFWCNPISGHATLYWYQQILGQGPKLLIQFQNNGVVDDSQLPKDRFSAERLKGVDSTLKIQPAKLEDSAVYLCASSVKGIFYGYTFGSGTRLTVV.

As regards this clone: The junction shows a germline mismatch at one end, possibly a read error. The chain links TRBV5-1 to TRBJ1-1; a possible D gene is TRBD1 (6 bases). CDR1 and CDR2 from the germline V gene are SGHRS and YFSETQ. This CDR3 has 14 residues. CDR3 amino acids: CASSPGTQNTEALF. The CDR3 DNA is TGCGCCAGCAGCCCCGGGACACAAAACACTGAAGCTCTCTTT.

This chain uses TRBV18 with TRBJ1-2; TRBD1 matches 8 bases. The CDR3 length is 15 residues. Per germline, CDR1 KGHSH and CDR2 LQKENI. Trimming took 4 bases from V and 0 from J; bases not matched to a gene: 4. CDR3 bases: TGTGCCAGCTCACTAACGGACAGGGCTAACTATGGCTACACCTTC. Its protein product is CASSLTDRANYGYTF.

This chain links TRBV5-8 with TRBJ2-5; maybe TRBD1 (6 bases). The CDR3 runs to 15 residues. The V end lost 4 bases, the J end lost 4 bases, and 17 bases lay between the germline ends. The germline V gene has CDR1 SGHTS and CDR2 YDEGEE. In DNA form, the CDR3 reads TGTGCCAGCAGCCCAACTTGGCAGGGGCGAGAGACCCAGTACTTC. This translates into CASSPTWQGRETQYF. The full variable domain, completed using reference TRBV5-8 and TRBJ2-5, is EAGVTQSPTHLIKTRGQQATLRCSPISGHTSVYWYQQALGLGLQFLLWYDEGEERNRGNFPPRFSGRQFPNYSSELNVNALELEDSALYLCASSPTWQGRETQYFGPGTRLLVL.

The chain has TRBV6-4 and TRBJ1-3; TRBD1 matches at 9 bases. Germline-derived CDR1 and CDR2 are MRHNA and SNTAGT. V shed 5 bases and J 0 bases; nucleotides not matched to a gene: 2. This CDR3 is 15 amino acids long. CDR3 in amino acids: CASSRTGDSGNTIYF. In DNA, the CDR3 is TGTGCCAGCAGTCGGACAGGGGACTCTGGAAACACCATATATTTT.

The chain recombines TRBV19 with TRBJ2-1; D gene ambiguous. Trimming cost V 4 bases and J 8 bases, with 15 bases left between them. This CDR3 comprises 14 residues. The germline V gene has CDR1 LNHDA and CDR2 SQIVND (reference sequence). CDR3 in amino acids: CASSSSAVAHEQFF. In DNA form, the CDR3 reads TGTGCCAGTAGTAGCTCGGCGGTTGCACATGAGCAGTTCTTC.

The chain combines TRBV11-1 with TRBJ2-7, with a possible D match to TRBD1 (5 bases). The ends were cut back, 5 bases at V and 4 bases at J, with 9 bases in the middle. The CDR3 totals 12 residues. Germline CDR1 SGHAT, CDR2 FQDESV (reference sequence). This chain's CDR3 is CASSQQGYEQYF. Written as DNA, the CDR3 is TGTGCCAGCAGCCAGCAGGGTTACGAGCAGTACTTC.

The genes are TRBV7-3 and TRBJ2-3; 8 bases match TRBD1. The CDR3 runs 15 residues. Germline CDR1 and CDR2: SGHTA and FQGTGA. J gave up 5 bases and V 5 bases, and 9 bases lay outside the gene matches. CDR3 amino acids: CASSVQGAPEDTQYF. CDR3 sequence (DNA): TGTGCCAGCAGCGTCCAGGGGGCTCCCGAAGATACGCAGTATTTT.

The chain has TRBV10-3 and TRBJ1-4, with unresolved D. Trimming took off 5 bases at V and 7 bases at J, with 11 bases between the two ends. From germline, CDR1 is ENHRY and CDR2 SYGVKD. This CDR3 has 13 residues. This CDR3 is CAISSGSLEKLFF. The CDR3 bases are TGTGCCATCAGTTCCGGGAGCCTTGAAAAACTGTTTTTT.

The genes are TRBV6-6 and TRBJ1-2; TRBD1 agrees at 8 bases. The V segment lost 6 bases and the J segment 4 bases; nucleotides outside the gene matches: 7. Per germline, CDR1 MNHNY and CDR2 SVGAGI (reference sequence). CDR3 size: 14 residues. CDR3 sequence reads: CASRSRDRIYGYTF. CDR3 in DNA: TGTGCCAGCAGATCTAGGGACAGGATCTATGGCTACACCTTC.

The rearrangement links TRBV10-1 to TRBJ2-5; tentatively, D is TRBD1 (5 bases). Germline CDR1 WNHNN, CDR2 SYGVQD (reference sequence). Trimming left V 7 bases short and J 0 bases short, with 15 bases between. The length of the CDR3 is 15 residues. The CDR3 coding sequence is TGCGCCAGCACCCAAGAAGGGGTCCACCAAGAGACCCAGTACTTC. This gives the protein CASTQEGVHQETQYF.

This clone has only one observation. The chain links TRBV18 to TRBJ2-3, with D perhaps TRBD2 (5 bases). Germline values: CDR1 KGHSH, CDR2 LQKENI. Between the trimmed V and J ends, which lost 6 bases and 4 bases, there was a span of 23 bases. CDR3 length: 17 amino acids. In DNA form, the CDR3 reads TGTGCCAGCTCCCCATCTGCCTGGGCAGGCGGGCCAGATACGCAGTATTTT. The encoded protein is CASSPSAWAGGPDTQYF. Variable domain in full (rest from reference TRBV18 and TRBJ2-3): NAGVMQNPRHLVRRRGQEARLRCSPMKGHSHVYWYRQLPEEGLKFMVYLQKENIIDESGMPKERFSAEFPKEGPSILRIQQVVRGDSAAYFCASSPSAWAGGPDTQYFGPGTRLTVL.

V gene TRBV19 combines with J gene TRBJ1-2; 7 nucleotides match TRBD1. CDR3 length equals 16 residues. Germline CDR1 and CDR2: LNHDA and SQIVND (reference sequence). V lost 3 bases and J lost 0; bases outside the gene matches: 7. The CDR3 reads CASSMTGFLANYGYTF. CDR3 sequence (DNA): TGTGCCAGTAGTATGACAGGGTTTTTGGCTAACTATGGCTACACCTTC.

The chain employs TRBV19 and TRBJ1-2, with 7 positions matching TRBD1. The CDR3 contains 17 residues. Per the germline V gene, CDR1 is LNHDA and CDR2 is SQIVND (reference sequence). Germline trimming cut 3 bases from V and 5 bases from J; bases unmatched to any gene: 15. Here the CDR3 reads CASSIPGGDRDFYGYTF. In nucleotides, the CDR3 is TGTGCCAGTAGTATCCCCGGGGGCGACAGGGATTTTTATGGCTACACCTTC.

The rearrangement uses TRBV10-2 and TRBJ2-3; D remains unclear. Per the germline V gene, CDR1 is WSHSY and CDR2 is SAAADI. The CDR3 extends over 14 amino acids. Trimming stripped 7 bases from V and 2 bases from J, with 13 bases between. In DNA, the CDR3 is TGCGCCAGCACCCATCAACATCTCACAGATACGCAGTATTTT. It codes for CASTHQHLTDTQYF.

V is TRBV6-4 and J is TRBJ1-1; TRBD1 is a possible D gene (5 bases). The CDR3 has 15 amino acids. Trimming shortened V by 6 bases and J by 3 bases, and 17 bases separated the two germline ends. Germline V gene sequence: CDR1 MRHNA, CDR2 SNTAGT. The DNA for the CDR3 is TGTGCCAGCAGCCCCAGGACGGGGGATCACACTGAAGCTTTCTTT. Amino acid sequence: CASSPRTGDHTEAFF.

This clone was picked up one time. The rearrangement uses TRBV6-5 and TRBJ2-1; D is possibly TRBD1 (5 bases). The CDR3 is 13 residues long. The V gene's germline CDR1 is MNHEY and CDR2 SVGAGI. V lost 5 bases and J lost 10, with 15 bases in between. The CDR3 spells CASSLISRVEQFF. CDR3 nucleotide sequence: TGTGCCAGCAGTCTAATAAGCAGGGTCGAGCAGTTCTTC.

J is TRBJ1-1 and V is TRBV27; 8 bases are shared with TRBD1. Germline lookup yields CDR1 MNHEY and CDR2 SMNVEV (reference sequence). V trimming: 10 bases; J trimming: 2 bases; junction bases outside the gene matches: 3. The CDR3 contains 12 residues. CDR3 DNA sequence: TGTGCCACCGGACAGGGAAACACTGAAGCTTTCTTT. It encodes CATGQGNTEAFF.

As concerns this clone: An end of the junction differs from the germline gene, which may be a read error. The chain uses TRBV15 and TRBJ2-7; no clear D. This CDR3 region has 15 residues. From germline, CDR1 is LNHNV and CDR2 YYDKDF (reference sequence). The CDR3 sequence: CAISDPLTASFEQYF. CDR3 DNA sequence: TGTGCCATTTCCGACCCGCTCACAGCCTCCTTCGAGCAGTACTTC.

The chain uses TRBV5-1 and TRBJ1-1; 9 nucleotides line up with TRBD1. Germline values: CDR1 SGHRS, CDR2 YFSETQ. The trim removed 0 bases at V and 3 bases at J, leaving 3 bases unmatched. The CDR3 consists of 15 residues. The CDR3 nucleotides are TGCGCCAGCAGCTTGGGGACAGGGGCGGACACTGAAGCTTTCTTT. Protein sequence: CASSLGTGADTEAFF.

In DNA form, the CDR3 reads TGCGACAATAGTCGTGGACAGGAGGAAGAGACCCAGTACTTC. This encodes CDNSRGQEEETQYF. The chain uses TRBV10-1 and TRBJ2-5; 7 bases are shared with TRBD1. Germline V CDR1 and CDR2: WNHNN, SYGVQD (reference sequence). The length of the CDR3 is 14 residues.

The chain recombines TRBV10-3 with TRBJ2-7, with 10 bases matching TRBD1. The V gene's germline CDR1 is ENHRY and CDR2 SYGVKD. The length of the CDR3 is 16 residues. The J segment lost 3 bases and the V segment lost 4 bases, leaving 9 bases of the junction unmatched. CDR3 DNA: TGTGCCATCAGTGGGCAACCAGGACAGGGGGACTACGAGCAGTACTTC. This gives the protein CAISGQPGQGDYEQYF.

The V call is TRBV9, the J call TRBJ2-1; 14 bases line up with TRBD2. This CDR3 region has 15 residues. After removal of 4 bases from V and 9 bases from J, the junction contained 6 bases not matched to a gene. CDR1 is SGDLS and CDR2 is YYNGEE in the germline V gene. CDR3 in amino acids: CASSNRLAGGSEQFF. The CDR3 DNA is TGTGCCAGCAGCAACCGACTAGCGGGGGGGAGTGAGCAGTTCTTC. Full variable domain (outside the CDR3, taken from reference TRBV9 and TRBJ2-1): DSGVTQTPKHLITATGQRVTLRCSPRSGDLSVYWYQQSLDQGLQFLIQYYNGEERAKGNILERFSAQQFPDLHSELNLSSLELGDSALYFCASSNRLAGGSEQFFGPGTRLTVL.

The table lists this clone with a count of one. The chain has TRBV6-1 and TRBJ1-5, with D uncertain. Trimming stripped 0 bases from V and 3 bases from J, with 12 bases between. The CDR3 runs to 16 residues. Germline CDR1 is MNHNS and CDR2 is SASEGT. The CDR3 here is CASSEARQFPNQPQHF. CDR3 DNA sequence: TGTGCCAGCAGTGAAGCTCGTCAGTTTCCCAATCAGCCCCAGCATTTT.